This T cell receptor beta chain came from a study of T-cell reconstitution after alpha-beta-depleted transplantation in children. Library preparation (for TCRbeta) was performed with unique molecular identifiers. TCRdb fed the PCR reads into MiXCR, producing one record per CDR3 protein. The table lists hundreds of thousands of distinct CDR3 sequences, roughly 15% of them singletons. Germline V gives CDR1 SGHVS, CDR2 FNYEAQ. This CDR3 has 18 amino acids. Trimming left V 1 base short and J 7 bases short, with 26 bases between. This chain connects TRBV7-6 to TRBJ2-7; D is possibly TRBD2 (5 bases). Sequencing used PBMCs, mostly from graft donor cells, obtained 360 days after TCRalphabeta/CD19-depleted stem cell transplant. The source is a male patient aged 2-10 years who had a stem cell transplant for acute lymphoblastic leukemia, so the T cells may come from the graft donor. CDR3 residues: CASSLESGIAFWSGEQYF. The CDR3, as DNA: TGTGCCAGCAGCTTAGAGTCCGGGATTGCATTCTGGTCGGGGGAGCAGTACTTC.